These 18 T cell receptor beta chains share one sample of origin, sequenced in a study of blood T cell repertoires in COVID-19. TCRdb's table, derived via immunoSEQ multiplex PCR, lists solely in-frame clones and lacks some. This sample has about 220,000 clones, with 82% found just once. Sequencing input: peripheral blood. These receptor sequences come from a woman between 65 and 79 years old with COVID-19, enrolled during active disease.

This clone was seen a few times. V gene TRBV7-2 combines with J gene TRBJ2-7; tentative D call: TRBD2 (5 bases). The germline V and J ends were trimmed by 5 bases and 1 base, with 18 bases remaining between them. The CDR3 consists of 16 residues. Germline lookup yields CDR1 SGHTA and CDR2 FQGNSA. The CDR3 sequence: CASSNPTRDFSYEQYF. In DNA form, the CDR3 reads TGTGCCAGCAGCAACCCGACGAGGGATTTTTCCTACGAGCAGTACTTC. The full variable domain, its missing parts supplied by reference TRBV7-2 and TRBJ2-7, is GAGVSQSPSNKVTEKGKDVELRCDPISGHTALYWYRQSLGQGLEFLIYFQGNSAPDKSGLPSDRFSAERTGGSVSTLTIQRTQQEDSAVYLCASSNPTRDFSYEQYFGPGTRLTVT.

About this clone itself: The junction does not match germline at one end; this may be a read error. This rearrangement joins TRBV5-8 to TRBJ1-2; unclear D gene. Germline values: CDR1 SGHTS, CDR2 YDEGEE. CDR3 size: 13 residues. CDR3 nucleotide sequence: TGTGCCAGCAGCTTGCAATTTAACTGTGGCTACACCTTC. Translation gives CASSLQFNCGYTF.

This clone was recorded a few times. This rearrangement joins TRBV4-1 to TRBJ1-6; perhaps TRBD1 as D (5 bases). The CDR3 consists of 15 residues. CDR1 is MGHRA, CDR2 YSYEKL, per germline. Trimming removed 0 bases at V and 8 bases at J, with 11 bases between. The CDR3 nucleotides read TGCGCCAGCAGCCAAGATCAGGGATTCGATTCACCCCTCCACTTT. This codes for CASSQDQGFDSPLHF.

The chain employs TRBV28 and TRBJ2-7; D ambiguous. The CDR3 has 14 residues. V shed 8 bases and J shed 3 bases, with 17 bases lying between them. CDR1 and CDR2 from the germline V gene are MDHEN and SYDVKM. The CDR3 bases are TGTGCCAGCCTCACCGAGGCTAGAGGCTACGAGCAGTACTTC. The encoded protein is CASLTEARGYEQYF.

The chain uses TRBV6-5 and TRBJ1-2, with 10 bases aligning to TRBD1. J was trimmed by 8 bases and V by 2 bases; bases with no gene match: 8. Germline values: CDR1 MNHEY, CDR2 SVGAGI. This CDR3 has 15 amino acids. CDR3 nucleotide sequence: TGTGCCAGCAGTTACCGGACCGGGACAGGGGAAGGCTACACCTTC. Residues: CASSYRTGTGEGYTF.

The table lists this clone with a count of one. This chain joins TRBV7-9 and TRBJ2-1; 13 bases align to TRBD2. This CDR3 region has 19 residues. Trimming at V came to 1 base and at J to 0 bases, leaving 6 bases not matched to a gene. Germline V gene data show CDR1 as SEHNR and CDR2 as FQNEAQ (reference sequence). The CDR3 is CASSLVGTSGANSYNEQFF. In DNA form, the CDR3 reads TGTGCCAGCAGCTTAGTAGGGACTAGCGGGGCAAACTCCTACAATGAGCAGTTCTTC.

The J gene is TRBJ2-2, the V gene TRBV7-6, with D perhaps matching TRBD1 (5 bases). CDR1 and CDR2 from the germline V gene are SGHVS and FNYEAQ. Trimming shortened V by 3 bases and J by 1 base, and 9 bases separated the two germline ends. The CDR3 runs 15 residues. CDR3 loop: CASSFRQLNTGELFF. The CDR3 nucleotides are TGTGCCAGCAGCTTCCGACAGTTGAACACCGGGGAGCTGTTTTTT.

V and J are TRBV7-2 and TRBJ2-7; 7 bases line up with TRBD1. The J segment lost 0 bases and the V segment lost 5 bases, leaving 7 bases of the junction unmatched. Germline V lookup: CDR1 SGHTA, CDR2 FQGNSA. The CDR3 has 15 amino acids. As DNA, the CDR3 is TGTGCCAGCAGCAGCCAGGGACAGCGCTCCTACGAGCAGTACTTC. Translating it yields CASSSQGQRSYEQYF.

The V call is TRBV7-9, the J call TRBJ1-1, with D possibly being TRBD1 (5 bases). Trimming left V 5 bases short and J 4 bases short, with 11 bases between. Germline assignment: CDR1 SEHNR and CDR2 FQNEAQ (reference sequence). This CDR3 is 13 amino acids long. The CDR3 region is CASSPGGVTEAFF. The DNA of the CDR3 is TGTGCCAGCAGCCCTGGGGGGGTCACTGAAGCTTTCTTT.

The chain is built from TRBV27 and TRBJ1-5; D is perhaps TRBD1 (5 bases). This CDR3 is built from 15 residues. The germline V and J ends were trimmed by 2 bases and 0 bases, with 8 bases remaining between them. The germline V gene has CDR1 MNHEY and CDR2 SMNVEV (reference sequence). In DNA, the CDR3 is TGTGCCAGCAGTTTAATTCAGGGTAGCAATCAGCCCCAGCATTTT. Its protein is CASSLIQGSNQPQHF.

CDR3 sequence: CASSLAAVYEQYF. The DNA for the CDR3 is TGTGCCAGCAGCTTGGCGGCGGTCTACGAGCAGTACTTC. The chain uses TRBV5-6 and TRBJ2-7; D call uncertain. V dropped 0 bases and J dropped 3 bases, with 7 bases sitting between them. Germline-derived CDR1 and CDR2 are SGHDT and YYEEEE. The CDR3 covers 13 residues.

This chain connects TRBV9 to TRBJ2-4; D is possibly TRBD2 (6 bases). The CDR3 spans 18 residues. Germline V lookup: CDR1 SGDLS, CDR2 YYNGEE. The V end lost 2 bases, the J end lost 0 bases, and 18 bases lay between the germline ends. In DNA, the CDR3 is TGTGCCAGCAGCGTTTTCCCTCGGGACTGGCTAGCCAAAAACATTCAGTACTTC. Protein: CASSVFPRDWLAKNIQYF.

About this clone itself: Other nucleotide sequences from this sample produce the same CDR3. The genes are TRBV30 and TRBJ1-6, with D hard to call. The V end lost 3 bases, the J end lost 7 bases, and 7 bases lay between the germline ends. The length of the CDR3 is 12 residues. Germline V lookup: CDR1 GTSNPN, CDR2 SVGIG (reference sequence). The CDR3 DNA is TGTGCCTGGAGCGGGAGGAATTCACCCCTCCACTTT. Translating it yields CAWSGRNSPLHF.

The J gene is TRBJ2-7, the V gene TRBV27; 9 bases are a match to TRBD1. CDR3 size: 15 residues. Germline V CDR1 and CDR2: MNHEY, SMNVEV (reference sequence). V dropped 5 bases and J dropped 4; count of bases not matched to a gene: 9. The CDR3 region has the DNA TGTGCCAGCAGTCTTGACCGGACAGGGGCTTACGAGCAGTACTTC. This encodes CASSLDRTGAYEQYF.

V gene TRBV4-1 combines with J gene TRBJ1-1; D not certain. V lost 0 bases and J 0 bases, leaving 11 bases between the germline ends. CDR1 is MGHRA, CDR2 YSYEKL, per germline. The CDR3 is 16 residues long. The CDR3 sequence: CASSQDPQILNTEAFF. In nucleotides, the CDR3 is TGCGCCAGCAGCCAAGATCCCCAGATCCTGAACACTGAAGCTTTCTTT.

This clone was counted only a few times. The chain joins TRBV28 to TRBJ2-3, with D unclear. With 6 bases removed from V and 3 bases from J, the gap between germline ends came to 7 bases. Looked up from germline, CDR1 is MDHEN and CDR2 is SYDVKM. This CDR3 has 12 residues. DNA of the CDR3: TGTGCCAGCAGACAGAGTACAGATACGCAGTATTTT. Amino acid sequence: CASRQSTDTQYF.

The rearrangement joins TRBV7-8 to TRBJ2-2; 7 nucleotides align to TRBD1. Germline assignment: CDR1 SGHVS and CDR2 FQNEAQ. The CDR3 sequence is 14 residues long. V lost 5 bases to trimming and J lost 4 bases; unmatched junction nucleotides: 4. The CDR3 region is CASSLRDSTGELFF. CDR3 DNA sequence: TGTGCCAGCAGCCTTCGGGACAGCACCGGGGAGCTGTTTTTT. The full variable domain, its missing parts supplied by reference TRBV7-8 and TRBJ2-2, is GAGVSQSPRYKVAKRGQDVALRCDPISGHVSLFWYQQALGQGPEFLTYFQNEAQLDKSGLPSDRFFAERPEGSVSTLKIQRTQQEDSAVYLCASSLRDSTGELFFGEGSRLTVL.

The gene calls are TRBV18 and TRBJ2-2, with no clear D. CDR3 length equals 14 residues. Trimming pared 4 bases from V and 0 bases from J, leaving 6 bases between. Germline CDR1 KGHSH, CDR2 LQKENI. In nucleotides, the CDR3 is TGTGCCAGCTCACTACGGGCGAACACCGGGGAGCTGTTTTTT. It is translated as CASSLRANTGELFF.